A selection of T cell receptor beta chains follows, all from one sample in a study of shared clonotypes between healthy human individuals. TCRdb keeps only in-frame clones here, not all; method: immunoSEQ multiplex PCR. The data show some 2,400,000 clones, 95% seen once. Input material: naive CD4+ T cells sorted from blood. These receptors were obtained from a young man in good health. The CDR3 runs from the conserved cysteine through the conserved F or W. A D gene is named only where the DNA matches it firmly. Expanded clones are given a class, and other clones once, few, many or no size at all.

CDR3 protein: CASYRDVDTEAFF
CDR3 DNA: TGTGCCAGCTACAGGGATGTGGACACTGAAGCTTTCTTT
D gene: .
clone size: .
J gene: TRBJ1-1
V gene: TRBV6-5

CDR3 protein: CASSIVSWTGTVVYNYGYTF
CDR3 DNA: TGTGCCAGTAGTATAGTTTCCTGGACCGGGACAGTCGTTTACAACTATGGCTACACCTTC
D gene: TRBD1
clone size: .
J gene: TRBJ1-2
V gene: TRBV19

CDR3 protein: CASKRDSSYEQYF
CDR3 DNA: TGTGCCAGCAAGAGGGACAGCTCCTACGAGCAGTACTTC
D gene: TRBD1
clone size: .
J gene: TRBJ2-7
V gene: TRBV7-2

CDR3 protein: CASSQDTVNQPQHF
CDR3 DNA: TGCGCCAGCAGCCAAGACACAGTGAATCAGCCCCAGCATTTT
D gene: .
clone size: .
J gene: TRBJ1-5
V gene: TRBV4-3

CDR3 protein: CASSSGRSGANVLTF
CDR3 DNA: TGTGCCAGCAGTTCCGGGCGTTCTGGGGCCAACGTCCTGACTTTC
D gene: .
clone size: .
J gene: TRBJ2-6
V gene: TRBV6-6

CDR3 protein: CASSPYSDQPQHF
CDR3 DNA: TGTGCCAGCAGTCCCTACAGTGATCAGCCCCAGCATTTT
D gene: .
clone size: once
J gene: TRBJ1-5
V gene: TRBV6-5

CDR3 protein: CAWSVQVNTEAFF
CDR3 DNA: TGTGCCTGGAGTGTCCAGGTGAACACTGAAGCTTTCTTT
D gene: .
clone size: .
J gene: TRBJ1-1
V gene: TRBV30

CDR3 protein: CARSAGTTGNTIYF
CDR3 DNA: TGTGCCAGAAGCGCGGGGACAACTGGAAACACCATATATTTT
D gene: .
clone size: .
J gene: TRBJ1-3
V gene: TRBV5-3

CDR3 protein: CASSVFRRLGPYEQYF
CDR3 DNA: TGCGCCAGCAGTGTTTTCCGGAGACTAGGGCCATACGAGCAGTACTTC
D gene: .
clone size: .
J gene: TRBJ2-7
V gene: TRBV10-2

CDR3 protein: CASSSGQGRETQYF
CDR3 DNA: TGTGCCAGCAGCTCTGGACAGGGGCGAGAGACCCAGTACTTC
D gene: TRBD1
clone size: .
J gene: TRBJ2-5
V gene: TRBV9

CDR3 protein: CASSPNGLAGNLGSGEQYF
CDR3 DNA: TGTGCCAGCAGCCCCAACGGACTAGCGGGCAATCTAGGATCAGGCGAGCAGTACTTC
D gene: .
clone size: .
J gene: TRBJ2-7
V gene: TRBV21-1

CDR3 protein: CASSILSTSSYNEQFF
CDR3 DNA: TGTGCCAGTAGTATTCTATCCACTAGCTCCTACAATGAGCAGTTCTTC
D gene: .
clone size: .
J gene: TRBJ2-1
V gene: TRBV19

CDR3 protein: CASSPAGRQPQHF
CDR3 DNA: TGTGCCAGCAGTCCGGCGGGGAGACAGCCCCAGCATTTT
D gene: .
clone size: few
J gene: TRBJ1-5
V gene: TRBV28

CDR3 protein: CAITRDINGNTIYF
CDR3 DNA: TGTGCCATCACCAGAGACATCAATGGAAACACCATATATTTT
D gene: .
clone size: .
J gene: TRBJ1-3
V gene: TRBV10-3

CDR3 protein: CASSLEQGPSYEQYF
CDR3 DNA: TGCGCCAGCAGCTTGGAACAGGGACCATCCTACGAGCAGTACTTC
D gene: .
clone size: once
J gene: TRBJ2-7
V gene: TRBV5-1

CDR3 protein: CASSFKGRKRTGELFF
CDR3 DNA: TGTGCCAGCAGCTTTAAGGGCAGGAAACGAACCGGGGAGCTGTTTTTT
D gene: .
clone size: .
J gene: TRBJ2-2
V gene: TRBV5-4

CDR3 protein: CASSQALSDNTIQPQHF
CDR3 DNA: TGCGCCAGCAGCCAAGCTTTGAGCGACAACACGATCCAGCCCCAGCATTTT
D gene: .
clone size: .
J gene: TRBJ1-5
V gene: TRBV4-1

CDR3 protein: CASSSTMEGQYF
CDR3 DNA: TGTGCCAGCAGTTCCACAATGGAGGGCCAGTACTTC
D gene: .
clone size: .
J gene: TRBJ2-5
V gene: TRBV28

CDR3 protein: CASSPTTPDNQPQHF
CDR3 DNA: TGTGCCAGCAGCCCGACGACTCCTGACAATCAGCCCCAGCATTTT
D gene: .
clone size: once
J gene: TRBJ1-5
V gene: TRBV7-9

CDR3 protein: CASSTRTSGAYEQYF
CDR3 DNA: TGTGCCAGTAGTACCCGGACTAGCGGGGCCTACGAGCAGTACTTC
D gene: TRBD2
clone size: .
J gene: TRBJ2-7
V gene: TRBV19

CDR3 protein: CASSSGVSPLHF
CDR3 DNA: TGTGCCAGCAGTTCAGGGGTTTCACCCCTCCACTTT
D gene: .
clone size: .
J gene: TRBJ1-6
V gene: TRBV6-5

CDR3 protein: CASSEGGHSETQYF
CDR3 DNA: TGTGCCAGCAGTGAAGGGGGTCATTCAGAGACCCAGTACTTC
D gene: .
clone size: once
J gene: TRBJ2-5
V gene: TRBV6-1

CDR3 protein: CASSLYSQTYEQYF
CDR3 DNA: TGCGCCAGCAGCCTGTACTCGCAAACCTACGAGCAGTACTTC
D gene: .
clone size: .
J gene: TRBJ2-7
V gene: TRBV5-1

CDR3 protein: CASSIRAPYEQYF
CDR3 DNA: TGTGCCAGCAGTATCCGGGCCCCCTACGAGCAGTACTTC
D gene: .
clone size: .
J gene: TRBJ2-7
V gene: TRBV27

CDR3 protein: CASSQEGTSGSTDTQYF
CDR3 DNA: TGCGCCAGCAGCCAAGAAGGGACTAGCGGGAGCACAGATACGCAGTATTTT
D gene: TRBD2
clone size: .
J gene: TRBJ2-3
V gene: TRBV4-3

CDR3 protein: CASSMRQGSSYEQYF
CDR3 DNA: TGTGCCAGTAGTATGAGGCAGGGGAGCTCCTACGAGCAGTACTTC
D gene: .
clone size: .
J gene: TRBJ2-7
V gene: TRBV19

CDR3 protein: CASSFGALAGPETQYF
CDR3 DNA: TGCGCCAGCAGCTTCGGGGCCTTGGCTGGGCCAGAGACCCAGTACTTC
D gene: .
clone size: .
J gene: TRBJ2-5
V gene: TRBV5-1

CDR3 protein: CASSGPGTEYGYTF
CDR3 DNA: TGTGCCAGCAGCGGCCCCGGGACAGAGTATGGCTACACCTTC
D gene: .
clone size: .
J gene: TRBJ1-2
V gene: TRBV21-1

CDR3 protein: CASSYGGTSGYNEQFF
CDR3 DNA: TGTGCCAGCAGTTACGGGGGGACTAGCGGATACAATGAGCAGTTCTTC
D gene: TRBD2
clone size: once
J gene: TRBJ2-1
V gene: TRBV6-5

CDR3 protein: CASSELDAF
CDR3 DNA: TGTGCCAGCAGTGAACTAGACGCTTTC
D gene: .
clone size: .
J gene: TRBJ2-6
V gene: TRBV25-1

CDR3 protein: CATSRVGDSYEQYF
CDR3 DNA: TGTGCCACCAGCAGAGTAGGGGACTCCTACGAGCAGTACTTC
D gene: .
clone size: .
J gene: TRBJ2-7
V gene: TRBV15

CDR3 protein: CASSPGGNPYGYTF
CDR3 DNA: TGTGCCAGCAGTCCAGGCGGCAACCCTTATGGCTACACCTTC
D gene: .
clone size: .
J gene: TRBJ1-2
V gene: TRBV6-4

CDR3 protein: CASTSDRGHAEAFF
CDR3 DNA: TGTGCCAGCACCTCGGACAGGGGGCACGCTGAAGCTTTCTTT
D gene: TRBD1
clone size: .
J gene: TRBJ1-1
V gene: TRBV6-5

CDR3 protein: CASSLEGRVQSNYGYTF
CDR3 DNA: TGTGCCAGCAGCTTAGAGGGGAGGGTACAGAGTAACTATGGCTACACCTTC
D gene: .
clone size: .
J gene: TRBJ1-2
V gene: TRBV11-2

CDR3 protein: CASSFTGTDSGNTIYF
CDR3 DNA: TGCGCCAGCAGCTTTACCGGGACAGACTCTGGAAACACCATATATTTT
D gene: TRBD1
clone size: .
J gene: TRBJ1-3
V gene: TRBV5-1

CDR3 protein: CASSIEGTVQGYEQYF
CDR3 DNA: TGTGCCAGTAGTATAGAGGGGACAGTGCAAGGATACGAGCAGTACTTC
D gene: TRBD1
clone size: .
J gene: TRBJ2-7
V gene: TRBV19

CDR3 protein: CASSLTPGQPQHF
CDR3 DNA: TGTGCCAGCAGCTTAACCCCGGGGCAGCCCCAGCATTTT
D gene: .
clone size: .
J gene: TRBJ1-5
V gene: TRBV7-3

CDR3 protein: CASSFHRGPNTGELFF
CDR3 DNA: TGTGCCAGCAGCTTCCACAGGGGGCCCAACACCGGGGAGCTGTTTTTT
D gene: TRBD1
clone size: .
J gene: TRBJ2-2
V gene: TRBV7-9

CDR3 protein: CASSSRDLQETQYF
CDR3 DNA: TGTGCCAGCAGCTCCCGCGACCTCCAAGAGACCCAGTACTTC
D gene: .
clone size: .
J gene: TRBJ2-5
V gene: TRBV14

CDR3 protein: CTATQNTEAFF
CDR3 DNA: TGCACCGCGACCCAGAACACTGAAGCTTTCTTT
D gene: .
clone size: .
J gene: TRBJ1-1
V gene: TRBV20-1

CDR3 protein: CAWYPGGNSPLHF
CDR3 DNA: TGTGCCTGGTACCCAGGGGGGAATTCACCCCTCCACTTT
D gene: TRBD1
clone size: .
J gene: TRBJ1-6
V gene: TRBV30

CDR3 protein: CASTPTQQNTEAFF
CDR3 DNA: TGTGCCAGTACCCCGACGCAACAGAACACTGAAGCTTTCTTT
D gene: .
clone size: .
J gene: TRBJ1-1
V gene: TRBV19